This is a list of T cell receptor beta chains from one sample in a study of CD8+CD57+ T cells in acquired aplastic anemia. Each CDR3 protein is one row after TCRdb ran MiXCR on the reads. The table has some 160,000 distinct CDR3 sequences, around half seen once. Sequenced sample: sorted CD4+, CD8+, or CD8+CD57+ T cells (not recorded which) from PBMCs. Receptor source: a human donor with aplastic anemia. Both conserved end residues are part of each CDR3. Fields, in order: CDR3 protein, CDR3 DNA, clone size, J gene, D gene, V gene. D genes are given only for firm matches. A clone size is listed for some rows: how often the clone was seen (once, few, many), or a class if it is expanded.

CDR3 protein: CASSVSGQQGTDTQYF; CDR3 DNA: TGTGCCAGCAGTGTGTCGGGACAGCAGGGCACAGATACGCAGTATTTT; clone size: once; J gene: TRBJ2-3; D gene: TRBD1; V gene: TRBV2
CDR3 protein: CATSRDSGVNQPQHF; CDR3 DNA: TGTGCCACCAGCAGAGATTCAGGGGTTAATCAGCCCCAGCATTTT; clone size: few; J gene: TRBJ1-5; D gene: .; V gene: TRBV15
CDR3 protein: CASSSSGTSPDTQYF; CDR3 DNA: TGTGCCAGCAGTTCCTCCGGGACTAGCCCTGATACGCAGTATTTT; clone size: many; J gene: TRBJ2-3; D gene: TRBD2; V gene: TRBV6-5
CDR3 protein: CASSLGQGVRAYEQYF; CDR3 DNA: TGTGCCAGCAGCTTAGGGCAGGGTGTTAGGGCCTACGAGCAGTACTTC; clone size: .; J gene: TRBJ2-7; D gene: .; V gene: TRBV19
CDR3 protein: CASGQVVDEQYF; CDR3 DNA: TGTGCCAGCGGTCAGGTTGTCGACGAGCAGTACTTC; clone size: many; J gene: TRBJ2-7; D gene: .; V gene: TRBV12-3/TRBV12-4
CDR3 protein: CATSPRGTGTYNEQFF; CDR3 DNA: TGTGCCACCAGCCCTCGGGGGACAGGGACATACAATGAGCAGTTCTTC; clone size: .; J gene: TRBJ2-1; D gene: TRBD1; V gene: TRBV24-1
CDR3 protein: CASSEGQAQYF; CDR3 DNA: TGTGCCAGCAGTGAAGGGCAAGCCCAGTACTTC; clone size: .; J gene: TRBJ2-5; D gene: .; V gene: TRBV6-1
CDR3 protein: CSAAHLAGAQETQYF; CDR3 DNA: TGCAGTGCAGCTCACCTAGCGGGGGCGCAAGAGACCCAGTACTTC; clone size: .; J gene: TRBJ2-5; D gene: TRBD2; V gene: TRBV20-1
CDR3 protein: CSASSPGKDSPLHF; CDR3 DNA: TGCAGTGCCAGCTCACCAGGAAAGGACTCACCCCTCCACTTT; clone size: .; J gene: TRBJ1-6; D gene: .; V gene: TRBV20-1
CDR3 protein: CATRDPLGGGYTF; CDR3 DNA: TGTGCCACCCGGGACCCCCTCGGGGGGGGCTACACCTTC; clone size: few; J gene: TRBJ1-2; D gene: .; V gene: TRBV6-1
CDR3 protein: CASRDRESYTF; CDR3 DNA: TGTGCCAGCAGAGACAGGGAGAGCTACACCTTC; clone size: many; J gene: TRBJ1-2; D gene: TRBD1; V gene: TRBV5-5
CDR3 protein: CASCPGLEIYEQYF; CDR3 DNA: TGTGCCAGCTGCCCGGGACTAGAAATTTACGAGCAGTACTTC; clone size: .; J gene: TRBJ2-7; D gene: TRBD2; V gene: TRBV2
CDR3 protein: CASSGTGGMGGELFF; CDR3 DNA: TGTGCCAGCAGTGGGACAGGGGGAATGGGCGGGGAGCTGTTTTTT; clone size: many; J gene: TRBJ2-2; D gene: TRBD1; V gene: TRBV2
CDR3 protein: CAISEAGTSGEETQYF; CDR3 DNA: TGTGCCATCAGTGAGGCCGGGACTAGCGGAGAAGAGACCCAGTACTTC; clone size: .; J gene: TRBJ2-5; D gene: TRBD2; V gene: TRBV10-3
CDR3 protein: CASSLGEGRAFF; CDR3 DNA: TGTGCCAGCAGTTTAGGGGAGGGGAGGGCTTTCTTT; clone size: .; J gene: TRBJ1-1; D gene: .; V gene: TRBV12-3/TRBV12-4
CDR3 protein: CASGPGASQYTEAFF; CDR3 DNA: TGTGCTAGTGGCCCGGGGGCCTCCCAGTACACTGAAGCTTTCTTT; clone size: many; J gene: TRBJ1-1; D gene: .; V gene: TRBV12-5
CDR3 protein: CASSRTGDRNTEAFF; CDR3 DNA: TGTGCCAGCAGTCGGACAGGGGATCGGAACACTGAAGCTTTCTTT; clone size: .; J gene: TRBJ1-1; D gene: TRBD1; V gene: TRBV2
CDR3 protein: CASSQGLNRAEAFF; CDR3 DNA: TGTGCCAGCAGCCAAGGTCTAAATAGGGCTGAAGCTTTCTTT; clone size: .; J gene: TRBJ1-1; D gene: .; V gene: TRBV14
CDR3 protein: CSARSEILNTEAFF; CDR3 DNA: TGCAGTGCTAGAAGTGAGATCCTGAACACTGAAGCTTTCTTT; clone size: many; J gene: TRBJ1-1; D gene: .; V gene: TRBV20-1
CDR3 protein: CASSRGRKEFSYEQYF; CDR3 DNA: TGTGCCAGCAGCAGAGGACGCAAAGAGTTCTCCTACGAGCAGTACTTC; clone size: many; J gene: TRBJ2-7; D gene: .; V gene: TRBV2
CDR3 protein: CAISDRRGGYEQYF; CDR3 DNA: TGTGCCATCAGTGACCGTAGGGGGGGCTACGAGCAGTACTTC; clone size: many; J gene: TRBJ2-7; D gene: .; V gene: TRBV10-3
CDR3 protein: CASSPTRIATDTQYF; CDR3 DNA: TGTGCCAGCAGCCCCACTAGGATAGCGACAGATACGCAGTATTTT; clone size: many; J gene: TRBJ2-3; D gene: .; V gene: TRBV4-2
CDR3 protein: CASSPGGGSYNEQFF; CDR3 DNA: TGTGCCAGCAGCCCTGGGGGGGGCTCCTACAATGAGCAGTTCTTC; clone size: few; J gene: TRBJ2-1; D gene: TRBD2; V gene: TRBV6-1
CDR3 protein: CASSTTGGGNTIYF; CDR3 DNA: TGTGCCAGCAGTACCACAGGGGGTGGAAACACCATATATTTT; clone size: many; J gene: TRBJ1-3; D gene: TRBD1; V gene: TRBV25-1
CDR3 protein: CAWSVTGEGHQPQHF; CDR3 DNA: TGTGCCTGGAGTGTGACAGGGGAGGGTCATCAGCCCCAGCATTTT; clone size: many; J gene: TRBJ1-5; D gene: TRBD1; V gene: TRBV30
CDR3 protein: CASSESGRESQHF; CDR3 DNA: TGCGCCAGCAGTGAGAGCGGTCGTGAGTCCCAGCATTTT; clone size: .; J gene: TRBJ1-5; D gene: .; V gene: TRBV10-1
CDR3 protein: CASREGTPETQYF; CDR3 DNA: TGTGCCAGCCGTGAGGGCACCCCAGAGACCCAGTACTTC; clone size: many; J gene: TRBJ2-5; D gene: .; V gene: TRBV6-2/TRBV6-3
CDR3 protein: CASSYSIRTEAFF; CDR3 DNA: TGTGCCAGCAGTTACTCGATTCGCACTGAAGCTTTCTTT; clone size: .; J gene: TRBJ1-1; D gene: .; V gene: TRBV10-3
CDR3 protein: CASSLARPQGTEAFF; CDR3 DNA: TGTGCCAGCAGTTTAGCTCGGCCCCAGGGGACTGAAGCTTTCTTT; clone size: many; J gene: TRBJ1-1; D gene: .; V gene: TRBV12-3/TRBV12-4
CDR3 protein: CATSEGTRYGYTF; CDR3 DNA: TGTGCCACCAGTGAAGGGACTCGCTATGGCTACACCTTC; clone size: few; J gene: TRBJ1-2; D gene: .; V gene: TRBV24-1
CDR3 protein: CASTPSGQGGEKLFF; CDR3 DNA: TGTGCCAGCACTCCCAGTGGTCAGGGGGGTGAAAAACTGTTTTTT; clone size: few; J gene: TRBJ1-4; D gene: TRBD1; V gene: TRBV28
CDR3 protein: CASLRQYF; CDR3 DNA: TGTGCCAGTCTGCGGCAGTATTTT; clone size: many; J gene: TRBJ2-3; D gene: .; V gene: TRBV25-1
CDR3 protein: CSARDYQGQGFFEQYF; CDR3 DNA: TGCAGTGCTAGAGATTATCAGGGACAGGGGTTCTTCGAGCAGTACTTC; clone size: once; J gene: TRBJ2-7; D gene: TRBD1; V gene: TRBV20-1
CDR3 protein: CASSQIDGLVHTF; CDR3 DNA: TGCGCCAGCAGCCAAATCGACGGTCTCGTCCACACCTTC; clone size: many; J gene: TRBJ1-2; D gene: .; V gene: TRBV4-1
CDR3 protein: CASHETASYGYTF; CDR3 DNA: TGTGCCAGTCATGAAACGGCTTCCTATGGCTACACCTTC; clone size: .; J gene: TRBJ1-2; D gene: .; V gene: TRBV19
CDR3 protein: CSVEGYADRCNEQFF; CDR3 DNA: TGCAGCGTTGAGGGGTACGCGGACAGGTGCAATGAGCAGTTCTTC; clone size: .; J gene: TRBJ2-1; D gene: TRBD1; V gene: TRBV29-1
CDR3 protein: CASSSRLAGVGYEQFF; CDR3 DNA: TGCGCCAGCAGCTCACGACTAGCGGGAGTTGGGTATGAGCAGTTCTTC; clone size: many; J gene: TRBJ2-1; D gene: TRBD2; V gene: TRBV5-1
CDR3 protein: CAWSRGSDREQFF; CDR3 DNA: TGTGCCTGGAGTAGGGGGTCAGACAGGGAGCAGTTCTTC; clone size: few; J gene: TRBJ2-1; D gene: .; V gene: TRBV30
CDR3 protein: CASSLGGGARNEQFF; CDR3 DNA: TGTGCCAGCAGCTTAGGTGGGGGGGCAAGGAATGAGCAGTTCTTC; clone size: .; J gene: TRBJ2-1; D gene: .; V gene: TRBV11-2
CDR3 protein: CAGGGTSGSTMQYF; CDR3 DNA: TGTGCCGGGGGGGGGACTAGCGGGAGTACGATGCAGTACTTC; clone size: .; J gene: TRBJ2-7; D gene: TRBD2; V gene: TRBV2
CDR3 protein: CASSSNIQETQYF; CDR3 DNA: TGTGCCAGCAGCTCTAATATCCAAGAGACCCAGTACTTC; clone size: many; J gene: TRBJ2-5; D gene: .; V gene: TRBV14
CDR3 protein: CASSSHNLYGYTF; CDR3 DNA: TGTGCCAGCAGCTCCCACAACCTCTATGGCTACACCTTC; clone size: many; J gene: TRBJ1-2; D gene: .; V gene: TRBV7-9
CDR3 protein: CASSFQTGGSYEQYF; CDR3 DNA: TGTGCCAGCAGCTTTCAGACAGGGGGTTCCTACGAGCAGTACTTC; clone size: many; J gene: TRBJ2-7; D gene: TRBD1; V gene: TRBV7-9
CDR3 protein: CASSQYGTSSYEQYF; CDR3 DNA: TGTGCCAGCAGCCAATACGGGACTAGCTCCTACGAGCAGTACTTC; clone size: .; J gene: TRBJ2-7; D gene: TRBD2; V gene: TRBV16
CDR3 protein: CASSRPSYNEQFF; CDR3 DNA: TGTGCCAGCAGTCGGCCCTCCTACAATGAGCAGTTCTTC; clone size: .; J gene: TRBJ2-1; D gene: .; V gene: TRBV7-2
CDR3 protein: CASVDRNTEAFF; CDR3 DNA: TGTGCCAGTGTCGACAGGAACACTGAAGCTTTCTTT; clone size: many; J gene: TRBJ1-1; D gene: .; V gene: TRBV6-2/TRBV6-3
CDR3 protein: CASSHRARGPEQYF; CDR3 DNA: TGTGCCAGCAGCCACAGGGCCAGGGGTCCCGAGCAGTACTTC; clone size: many; J gene: TRBJ2-7; D gene: .; V gene: TRBV3-1
CDR3 protein: CASSVDMGENTEAFF; CDR3 DNA: TGTGCCAGCAGCGTAGATATGGGGGAGAACACTGAAGCTTTCTTT; clone size: many; J gene: TRBJ1-1; D gene: .; V gene: TRBV9
CDR3 protein: CSVGAGTASYGYTF; CDR3 DNA: TGCAGCGTGGGTGCCGGGACAGCGTCCTATGGCTACACCTTC; clone size: .; J gene: TRBJ1-2; D gene: TRBD1; V gene: TRBV29-1
CDR3 protein: CASSEWGVGNTIYF; CDR3 DNA: TGTGCCAGCAGTGAATGGGGGGTCGGAAACACCATATATTTT; clone size: .; J gene: TRBJ1-3; D gene: .; V gene: TRBV2
CDR3 protein: CASRSGQVLHWWF; CDR3 DNA: TGTGCCAGCAGAAGTGGACAGGTCTTACACTGGTGGTTC; clone size: many; J gene: TRBJ2-1; D gene: TRBD1; V gene: TRBV5-4
CDR3 protein: CAISESIAGNEQFF; CDR3 DNA: TGTGCCATCAGTGAGTCGATCGCCGGCAATGAGCAGTTCTTC; clone size: .; J gene: TRBJ2-1; D gene: .; V gene: TRBV10-3